Below, 11 T cell receptor beta chains from the same sample are listed, as sequenced in a study of shared clonotypes between healthy human individuals. Clones were sequenced by immunoSEQ multiplex PCR, and TCRdb holds only the in-frame ones, with some missing. Here the sample spans some 2.1 million clones, over 85% being singletons. The sequenced material came from naive CD4+ T cells sorted from blood. The subset denotes: CD45RA+ positively selected. These receptors came from a man aged 18 to 29 in good health.

The chain couples TRBV2 to TRBJ2-5; tentatively, D is TRBD1 or TRBD2 (5 bases each). V was clipped by 5 bases and J by 4 bases, with 17 bases between them. CDR1 and CDR2 from the germline V gene are SNHLY and FYNNEI. This CDR3 contains 15 residues. CDR3 loop: CASSPGAGTAETQYF. The CDR3 bases are TGTGCCAGCAGTCCCGGGGCAGGGACGGCAGAGACCCAGTACTTC.

This clone was detected once. V and J are TRBV7-8 and TRBJ2-7; D is uncertain. The germline V gene has CDR1 SGHVS and CDR2 FQNEAQ. Trimming cost V 5 bases and J 2 bases, with 16 bases left between them. The length of the CDR3 is 15 residues. The CDR3: CASSPRLSLTYEQYF. The DNA of the CDR3 is TGTGCCAGCAGCCCCCGGCTCAGCCTGACCTACGAGCAGTACTTC.

This chain links TRBV2 with TRBJ2-7; D remains unclear. CDR3 size: 13 residues. V was trimmed by 4 bases and J by 2 bases, leaving 9 bases between them. Germline CDR1 reads SNHLY; CDR2 reads FYNNEI. The chain's CDR3 is CASSVLVAYEQYF. The CDR3 nucleotides read TGTGCCAGCAGTGTCTTAGTCGCCTACGAGCAGTACTTC.

The rearrangement links TRBV27 to TRBJ1-1; D ambiguous. CDR1 is MNHEY, CDR2 SMNVEV, per germline (reference sequence). The CDR3 spans 12 residues. V lost 1 base and J lost 6, with 6 bases in between. CDR3 sequence (DNA): TGTGCCAGCAGTTTATACGGGTCTGAAGCTTTCTTT. Translating it yields CASSLYGSEAFF.

Concerning this clone itself: This specimen includes other DNA sequences encoding the same CDR3. The gene calls are TRBV2 and TRBJ2-7; D is unresolved. Trimming shortened V by 4 bases and J by 3 bases, and 7 bases separated the two germline ends. This CDR3 is built from 12 residues. The germline CDR1 and CDR2 sequences are SNHLY and FYNNEI. CDR3 DNA: TGTGCCAGCAGTGGGGGTAGCTACGAGCAGTACTTC. This codes for CASSGGSYEQYF.

V is TRBV11-2 and J is TRBJ2-7; 8 positions match TRBD1. The V gene end was trimmed by 5 bases and the J gene end by 6 bases; junction bases not matched to a gene: 6. The CDR3 spans 13 residues. Germline CDR1 SGHAT, CDR2 FQNNGV. The CDR3 DNA is TGTGCCAGCAGCCCGTTGACAGGGGTCGAGCAGTACTTC. It codes for CASSPLTGVEQYF.

The CDR3 DNA sequence: TGCGCCAGCAGTCCGGGGGGGGATCAGCCCCAGCATTTT. Translating it yields CASSPGGDQPQHF. The chain joins TRBV10-2 to TRBJ1-5; D possibly corresponds to TRBD1 (5 bases). Trimming stripped 5 bases from V and 5 bases from J, with 10 bases between. Germline assignment: CDR1 WSHSY and CDR2 SAAADI. The CDR3 sequence is 13 residues long.

V is TRBV9 and J is TRBJ2-3; 8 nucleotides align to TRBD2. Per germline, CDR1 SGDLS and CDR2 YYNGEE. Trimming at V came to 4 bases and at J to 0 bases, leaving 7 bases not matched to a gene. The CDR3 runs 16 residues. DNA of the CDR3: TGTGCCAGCAGCCAACGAGCGGGAGCCAGCACAGATACGCAGTATTTT. It is translated as CASSQRAGASTDTQYF.

J is TRBJ2-7 and V is TRBV11-2, with 8 positions matching TRBD2. CDR3 length equals 14 residues. With V trimmed by 0 bases and J by 6 bases, 4 bases remained unmatched. The germline gives CDR1 SGHAT, CDR2 FQNNGV. The CDR3 sequence: CASSLERGVLEQYF. Written as DNA, the CDR3 is TGTGCCAGCAGCTTAGAGCGGGGGGTGCTCGAGCAGTACTTC.

This clone has a single count. The chain links TRBV5-6 to TRBJ2-3, with D possibly matching TRBD2 (6 bases). The length of the CDR3 is 13 residues. The V gene lost 4 bases and the J gene lost 3 bases, with 9 bases spanning the gap. Per germline, CDR1 SGHDT and CDR2 YYEEEE. The CDR3 DNA reads as TGTGCCAGCAGCCGGCGGGAAACAGATACGCAGTATTTT. Translation: CASSRRETDTQYF.

The genes are TRBV18 and TRBJ1-2; D unclear. Trimming removed 5 bases at V and 6 bases at J, with 16 bases between. Germline V gene sequence: CDR1 KGHSH, CDR2 LQKENI. This CDR3 spans 14 amino acids. In DNA form, the CDR3 reads TGTGCCAGCTCAGAGTCGGGGTATGTGAATGGCTACACCTTC. Translated, it gives CASSESGYVNGYTF.